This T cell receptor beta chain was profiled in a study of metastatic and nonmetastatic thyroid tumors. Germline values: CDR1 LGHNA, CDR2 YNFKEQ. The CDR3 loop spans 16 amino acids. The trim removed 2 bases at V and 3 bases at J, leaving 7 bases unmatched. General study points: Patients with malignant thyroid tumors reportedly had significantly higher TCR beta diversity than those with benign nodules, in blood and tumor.

Comments on this clone: The antigen remains undetermined.

Every patient was untreated before thyroid surgery. TCRdb re-called the PCR reads with MiXCR. The table lists about 18,000 clones, roughly 36% of them singletons, with 9% to 10% in the top ten. The V gene is TRBV4-2, the J gene TRBJ1-3; 7 nucleotides agree with TRBD1. This TCR was recovered from a male donor with papillary thyroid cancer or a benign thyroid nodule (not recorded which). Some clones in this sample may be carry-over from other donors' samples. The source material was tumor tissue. CDR3 DNA sequence: TGTGCCAGCAGCCAAACAGACAGGGAAGGTGGAAACACCATATATTTT. Translating it yields CASSQTDREGGNTIYF.